A single sample is the source of the 23 T cell receptor beta chains below, sequenced in a study of PD-1 blockade in mismatch repair-deficient tumors (dated by TCRdb to the late 2010s). The time point label for this specimen denotes: identical roughly ten-day culture without peptide (control). Antigens for these TCRs are unknown. Library prep was done by the immunoSEQ multiplex PCR assay. The immuneACCESS repertoire file appears here via TCRdb, limited to in-frame rearrangements. These files lack a portion of the clones; in checked studies, under half of the deficit traces to unresolved V genes, and the cause of the others is not known. This sample holds roughly 14,000 clones; 70% to 90% were observed only once. The ten largest make up around 10% of the sample. The specimen was cells cultured in vitro, collected from a patient treated with pembrolizumab. The receptors were sampled from an adult with mismatch repair-deficient cancer.

The chain carries TRBV28 and TRBJ2-7, with D possibly being TRBD2 (5 bases). CDR1 is MDHEN, CDR2 SYDVKM, per germline. CDR3 length: 15 residues. V lost 4 bases to trimming and J lost 5 bases, with 18 bases between them. The CDR3 sequence is CASSSRLEEVHEQYF. CDR3 nucleotide sequence: TGTGCCAGCAGTTCCCGACTGGAGGAGGTCCACGAGCAGTACTTC.

The chain recombines TRBV7-3 with TRBJ2-1; 10 bases map to TRBD2. Germline CDR1 reads SGHTA; CDR2 reads FQGTGA. The trim removed 4 bases at V and 3 bases at J, leaving 3 bases unmatched. CDR3 size: 15 residues. The CDR3 reads CASSSSSGSYNEQFF. In DNA, the CDR3 is TGTGCCAGCAGCTCGTCTAGCGGGAGCTACAATGAGCAGTTCTTC. Supplemented by reference TRBV7-3 and TRBJ2-1, the full variable domain reads GAGVSQTPSNKVTEKGKYVELRCDPISGHTALYWYRQSLGQGPEFLIYFQGTGAADDSGLPNDRFFAVRPEGSVSTLKIQRTERGDSAVYLCASSSSSGSYNEQFFGPGTRLTVL.

The chain recombines TRBV4-1 with TRBJ1-1; D perhaps matches TRBD1 (6 bases). The V gene lost 4 bases and the J gene lost 1 base, with 10 bases spanning the gap. The CDR3 totals 14 residues. The germline CDR1 and CDR2 sequences are MGHRA and YSYEKL. CDR3 sequence: CASSPWGANTEAFF. CDR3 bases: TGCGCCAGCAGCCCCTGGGGGGCGAACACTGAAGCTTTCTTT.

The V gene is TRBV6-1, the J gene TRBJ1-4; TRBD1 is a possible D gene (6 bases). The CDR3 has 15 residues. V was clipped by 5 bases and J by 5 bases, with 15 bases between them. The germline CDR1 and CDR2 sequences are MNHNS and SASEGT. The DNA for the CDR3 is TGTGCCAGCAGTCCTCAGAGCACAGGGAATGAAAAACTGTTTTTT. This encodes CASSPQSTGNEKLFF.

The chain has TRBV5-4 and TRBJ2-1; the D gene is possibly TRBD1 (5 bases). The germline CDR1 and CDR2 sequences are SGHNT and YYREEE (reference sequence). This CDR3 has 13 residues. The V and J ends lost 0 bases and 9 bases respectively, with 10 bases between them. Written as DNA, the CDR3 is TGTGCCAGCAGCTTGGATCGTCAGGGTGAGCAGTTCTTC. Translating it yields CASSLDRQGEQFF.

This chain links TRBV21-1 with TRBJ2-5; TRBD1, the table's D call, was not compared with the DNA. TRBV21-1 is assigned pseudogene status. This CDR3 comprises 15 residues. For the CDR3, the DNA is TGTGCCAGCAGCAACGATAGGACAGGGCGAGAGACCCAGTACTTC. This gives the protein CASSNDRTGRETQYF.

The chain uses TRBV6-5 and TRBJ2-7; D assignment may be TRBD1 or TRBD2 (5 bases each). The germline CDR1 and CDR2 sequences are MNHEY and SVGAGI. V gave up 4 bases and J gave up 3 bases, with 10 bases separating them. The CDR3 is 13 amino acids. Here the CDR3 reads CASSFPGSYEQYF. As DNA, the CDR3 is TGTGCCAGCAGTTTCCCAGGGAGCTACGAGCAGTACTTC.

The chain is built from TRBV5-1 and TRBJ1-4; 9 bases line up with TRBD1. Germline CDR1 and CDR2: SGHRS and YFSETQ. Unmatched junction bases numbered 5, after V lost 0 bases and J lost 5 bases. CDR3 length: 16 residues. The CDR3 protein is CASSLAGTGINEKLFF. The CDR3 nucleotides are TGCGCCAGCAGCTTGGCCGGGACAGGGATAAATGAAAAACTGTTTTTT.

V gene TRBV28 combines with J gene TRBJ2-5, with D uncertain. V was clipped by 2 bases and J by 4 bases, with 8 bases between them. The CDR3 consists of 13 residues. Germline V gene lookup returns CDR1 MDHEN and CDR2 SYDVKM. In DNA, the CDR3 is TGTGCCAGCAGTTTAAACCACGGAGAGACCCAGTACTTC. It codes for CASSLNHGETQYF.

The chain employs TRBV5-1 and TRBJ2-7; TRBD1 aligns across 10 bases. CDR1 is SGHRS, CDR2 YFSETQ, per germline. J gave up 7 bases and V 5 bases, and 12 bases lay outside the gene matches. The CDR3 spans 15 residues. The CDR3 reads CASSLRMTGGREQYF. In DNA form, the CDR3 reads TGCGCCAGCAGTCTGAGAATGACAGGGGGCCGGGAGCAGTACTTC.

The rearrangement joins TRBV2 to TRBJ1-5, with D unclear. Germline V gene lookup returns CDR1 SNHLY and CDR2 FYNNEI. The CDR3 has 15 residues. V gave up 6 bases and J gave up 1 base, with 13 bases separating them. CDR3 region: CASSETTISNQPQHF. CDR3 DNA: TGTGCCAGCAGCGAAACGACAATCAGCAATCAGCCCCAGCATTTT.

The chain combines TRBV9 with TRBJ2-6; D remains ambiguous. The germline V gene has CDR1 SGDLS and CDR2 YYNGEE. CDR3 length equals 15 residues. V was trimmed by 4 bases and J by 2 bases, leaving 10 bases between them. This CDR3 reads CASSQGPTGANVLTF. DNA of the CDR3: TGTGCCAGCAGCCAAGGACCCACTGGGGCCAACGTCCTGACTTTC.

The J gene is TRBJ2-4, the V gene TRBV9, with 7 bases that match TRBD2. J gave up 5 bases and V 3 bases, and 26 bases lay outside the gene matches. The CDR3 length is 21 residues. Per the germline V gene, CDR1 is SGDLS and CDR2 is YYNGEE. The CDR3 loop reads CASSATHWGVWGSRGENIQYF. CDR3 DNA sequence: TGTGCCAGCAGCGCTACTCATTGGGGAGTGTGGGGCTCTCGGGGGGAAAACATTCAGTACTTC.

The CDR3 nucleotides read TGTGCCAGCAGTGATAATACAGGGGATGGAAACACCATATATTTT. It codes for CASSDNTGDGNTIYF. The gene calls are TRBV6-1 and TRBJ1-3, with 7 nucleotides matching TRBD1. The CDR3 spans 15 residues. Germline CDR1 reads MNHNS; CDR2 reads SASEGT. V shed 3 bases and J 3 bases; nucleotides not matched to a gene: 5.

The chain joins TRBV18 to TRBJ1-1; a weak D match, TRBD1 (6 bases). This CDR3 comprises 16 residues. V was clipped by 1 base and J by 3 bases, with 15 bases between them. The germline V gene encodes CDR1 KGHSH and CDR2 LQKENI. The chain's CDR3 is CASSPLLDSQHTEAFF. CDR3 sequence (DNA): TGTGCCAGCTCACCACTTTTGGACAGCCAACACACTGAAGCTTTCTTT.

The chain carries TRBV10-3 and TRBJ1-5; 8 nucleotides match TRBD1. The CDR3 extends over 15 amino acids. V lost 6 bases and J lost 0; bases outside the gene matches: 4. The germline CDR1 and CDR2 sequences are ENHRY and SYGVKD. The CDR3 protein is CAISPGQVSNQPQHF. CDR3 DNA: TGTGCCATCAGCCCGGGACAGGTTAGCAATCAGCCCCAGCATTTT.

The chain joins TRBV7-9 to TRBJ2-5; D is unresolved. Trimming cost V 0 bases and J 2 bases, with 10 bases left between them. Germline CDR1 is SEHNR and CDR2 is FQNEAQ (reference sequence). CDR3 length equals 15 residues. This CDR3 is CASSLAYQLQETQYF. The CDR3 nucleotides read TGTGCCAGCAGCTTAGCGTATCAATTACAAGAGACCCAGTACTTC. Supplemented by reference TRBV7-9 and TRBJ2-5, the full variable domain reads DTGVSQNPRHKITKRGQNVTFRCDPISEHNRLYWYRQTLGQGPEFLTYFQNEAQLEKSRLLSDRFSAERPKGSFSTLEIQRTEQGDSAMYLCASSLAYQLQETQYFGPGTRLLVL.

The chain is built from TRBV5-4 and TRBJ1-5; tentatively, D is TRBD1 (6 bases). Germline V gives CDR1 SGHNT, CDR2 YYREEE (reference sequence). Between the trimmed V and J ends, which lost 4 bases and 5 bases, there was a span of 10 bases. This CDR3 has 13 residues. CDR3 loop: CASSEGGDQPQHF. The CDR3 nucleotides are TGTGCCAGCAGCGAAGGGGGGGATCAGCCCCAGCATTTT.

The V gene is TRBV7-9, the J gene TRBJ1-5; D unclear. Germline V gives CDR1 SEHNR, CDR2 FQNEAQ (reference sequence). V was shortened by 1 base and J by 9 bases, with 7 bases between the two germline ends. CDR3 size: 12 residues. The CDR3 DNA reads TGTGCCAGCAGCTTAGGACGTCGGCCCCAGCATTTT. Encoded protein: CASSLGRRPQHF. The full variable domain, its missing parts supplied by reference TRBV7-9 and TRBJ1-5, is DTGVSQNPRHKITKRGQNVTFRCDPISEHNRLYWYRQTLGQGPEFLTYFQNEAQLEKSRLLSDRFSAERPKGSFSTLEIQRTEQGDSAMYLCASSLGRRPQHFGDGTRLSIL.

CDR3 amino acids: CASSVVHQPQHF. CDR3 DNA: TGTGCCAGCAGTGTTGTTCATCAGCCCCAGCATTTT. V usage is TRBV2 and J usage is TRBJ1-5; D is unclear. The V end lost 4 bases, the J end lost 5 bases, and 6 bases lay between the germline ends. The CDR3 length is 12 residues. Germline V CDR1 and CDR2: SNHLY, FYNNEI. Combining the CDR3 with reference TRBV2 and TRBJ1-5 gives the whole variable domain EPEVTQTPSHQVTQMGQEVILRCVPISNHLYFYWYRQILGQKVEFLVSFYNNEISEKSEIFDDQFSVERPDGSNFTLKIRSTKLEDSAMYFCASSVVHQPQHFGDGTRLSIL.

The chain couples TRBV29-1 to TRBJ2-6; 8 nucleotides align to TRBD2. J lost 2 bases, V lost 7 bases, and 13 bases had no gene match. The germline gives CDR1 SQVTM, CDR2 ANQGSEA. This CDR3 contains 17 residues. In nucleotides, the CDR3 is TGCAGCGCCCACTTAGCGGGAAAAGTAACTGGGGCCAACGTCCTGACTTTC. It encodes CSAHLAGKVTGANVLTF.

Of note for this clone: One end of the junction is discordant with germline, which a read error may explain. V usage is TRBV7-7 and J usage is TRBJ2-2; 11 nucleotides line up with TRBD2. CDR1 is SSHAT and CDR2 is FNYEAQ in the germline V gene (reference sequence). This CDR3 is built from 16 residues. The CDR3 sequence: CASSSRGTSGTGELFF. The CDR3 DNA is TGTGCTAGCAGCTCTAGGGGGACTAGCGGAACCGGGGAGCTGTTTTTT. The full variable domain, in which reference TRBV7-7 and TRBJ2-2 provide the parts outside the CDR3, is GAGVSQSPRYKVTKRGQDVTLRCDPISSHATLYWYQQALGQGPEFLTYFNYEAQPDKSGLPSDRFSAERPEGSISTLTIQRTEQRDSAMYRCASSSRGTSGTGELFFGEGSRLTVL.

This rearrangement joins TRBV7-9 to TRBJ1-4, with a tentative D call TRBD1 (5 bases). Trimming pared 1 base from V and 2 bases from J, leaving 8 bases between. This CDR3 region has 15 residues. Germline V gene data show CDR1 as SEHNR and CDR2 as FQNEAQ (reference sequence). The CDR3 DNA reads TGTGCCAGCAGCTTAGGGGGCGGCACTAATGAAAAACTGTTTTTT. Residues: CASSLGGGTNEKLFF.